The clone carrying this T cell receptor (beta chain) has a single count. Its antigen is unidentified. Sequencing used immunoSEQ multiplex PCR; TCRdb keeps in-frame clones, though not all of them. The sample consists of roughly 150,000 clones, over 90% of them appearing once. These data originate in a study of T cell responses to AZD1222 COVID-19 vaccine. General study results and limits: Mostly white British, mostly female donors; authors suggested clonal diversity may be underestimated. Among those given AZD1222, only six were seropositive at baseline. Nearly half of spike-specific TCRs reportedly go after variant regions that carry no mutations. Spike was spanned by vaccine-associated CD4 TCRs, which were dominant at 160-218 and 743-854.

The junction had 3 bases not matched to a gene; V was cut back by 3 bases and J by 4 bases. The germline CDR1 and CDR2 sequences are LNHDA and SQIVND (reference sequence). This CDR3 spans 15 amino acids. The sequence was collected from an adult in good health. Sequenced material: peripheral blood, taken on day 0 of AZD1222 vaccination. This rearrangement joins TRBV19 to TRBJ2-6; TRBD1 agrees at 7 bases. The CDR3 is CASSITGVGANVLTF. In nucleotides, the CDR3 is TGTGCCAGTAGTATTACAGGGGTCGGGGCCAACGTCCTGACTTTC.